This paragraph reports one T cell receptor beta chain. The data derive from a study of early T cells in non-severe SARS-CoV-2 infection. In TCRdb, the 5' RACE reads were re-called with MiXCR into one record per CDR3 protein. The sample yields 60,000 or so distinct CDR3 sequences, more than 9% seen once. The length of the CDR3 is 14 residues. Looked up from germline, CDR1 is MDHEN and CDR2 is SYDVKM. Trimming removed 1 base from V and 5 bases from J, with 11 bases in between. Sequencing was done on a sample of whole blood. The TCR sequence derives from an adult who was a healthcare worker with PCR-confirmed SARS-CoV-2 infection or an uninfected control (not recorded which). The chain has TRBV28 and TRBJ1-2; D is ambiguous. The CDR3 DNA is TGTGCCAGCAGTTTATCCCGGACGGAGTATGGCTACACCTTC. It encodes CASSLSRTEYGYTF.